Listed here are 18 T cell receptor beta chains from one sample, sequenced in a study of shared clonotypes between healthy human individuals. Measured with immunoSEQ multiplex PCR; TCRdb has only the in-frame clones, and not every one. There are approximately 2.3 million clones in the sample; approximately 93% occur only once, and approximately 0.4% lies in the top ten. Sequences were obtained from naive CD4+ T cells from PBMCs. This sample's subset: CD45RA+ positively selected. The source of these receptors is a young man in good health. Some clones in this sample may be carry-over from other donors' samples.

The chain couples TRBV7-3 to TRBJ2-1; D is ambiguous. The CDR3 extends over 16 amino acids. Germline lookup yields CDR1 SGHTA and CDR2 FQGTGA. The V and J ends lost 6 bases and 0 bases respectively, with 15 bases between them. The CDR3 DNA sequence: TGTGCCAGCAGTCTGTTCGCCCAAAGCTCCTACAATGAGCAGTTCTTC. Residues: CASSLFAQSSYNEQFF.

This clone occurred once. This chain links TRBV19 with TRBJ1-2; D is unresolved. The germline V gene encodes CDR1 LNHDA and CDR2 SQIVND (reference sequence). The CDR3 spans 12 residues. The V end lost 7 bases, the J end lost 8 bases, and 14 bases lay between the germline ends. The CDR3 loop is CASMNRVGGYTF. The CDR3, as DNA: TGTGCCAGTATGAACAGAGTTGGGGGCTACACCTTC.

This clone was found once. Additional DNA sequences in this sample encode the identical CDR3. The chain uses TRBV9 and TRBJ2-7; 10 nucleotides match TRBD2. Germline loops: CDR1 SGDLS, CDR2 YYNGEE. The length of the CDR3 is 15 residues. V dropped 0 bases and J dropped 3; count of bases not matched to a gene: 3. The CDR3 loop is CASSVGPSGGYEQYF. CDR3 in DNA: TGTGCCAGCAGCGTAGGACCTAGCGGGGGCTACGAGCAGTACTTC. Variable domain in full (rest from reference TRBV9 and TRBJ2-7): DSGVTQTPKHLITATGQRVTLRCSPRSGDLSVYWYQQSLDQGLQFLIQYYNGEERAKGNILERFSAQQFPDLHSELNLSSLELGDSALYFCASSVGPSGGYEQYFGPGTRLTVT.

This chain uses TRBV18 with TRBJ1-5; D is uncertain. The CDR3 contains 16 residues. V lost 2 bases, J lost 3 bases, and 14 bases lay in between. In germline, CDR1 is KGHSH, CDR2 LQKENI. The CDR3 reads CASSPFASSTNQPQHF. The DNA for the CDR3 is TGTGCCAGCTCACCATTTGCTAGCAGCACCAATCAGCCCCAGCATTTT.

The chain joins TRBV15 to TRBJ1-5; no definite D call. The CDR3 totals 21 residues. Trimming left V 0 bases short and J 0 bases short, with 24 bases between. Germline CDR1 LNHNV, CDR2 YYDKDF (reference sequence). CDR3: CATSRDNLTLGWAYSNQPQHF. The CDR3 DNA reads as TGTGCCACCAGCAGAGATAATTTGACACTGGGTTGGGCCTATAGCAATCAGCCCCAGCATTTT.

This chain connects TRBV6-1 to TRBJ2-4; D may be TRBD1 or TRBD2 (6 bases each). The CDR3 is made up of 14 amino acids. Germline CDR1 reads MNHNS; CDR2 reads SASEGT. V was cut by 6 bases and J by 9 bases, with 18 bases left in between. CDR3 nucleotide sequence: TGTGCCAGCAGCGCCGACGGGGGCTGGGGCATTCAGTACTTC. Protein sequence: CASSADGGWGIQYF.

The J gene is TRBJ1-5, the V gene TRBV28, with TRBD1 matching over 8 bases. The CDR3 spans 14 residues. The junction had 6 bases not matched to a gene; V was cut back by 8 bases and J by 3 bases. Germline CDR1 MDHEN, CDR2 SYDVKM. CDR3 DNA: TGTGCCAGCGAAGGACAGGGCGACAATCAGCCCCAGCATTTT. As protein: CASEGQGDNQPQHF.

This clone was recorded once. CDR3 protein: CATSSLGGYEQYF. DNA of the CDR3: TGTGCCACCAGCAGTCTAGGGGGCTACGAGCAGTACTTC. The chain employs TRBV15 and TRBJ2-7; D might be TRBD1 (6 bases). From germline, CDR1 is LNHNV and CDR2 YYDKDF (reference sequence). This CDR3 region has 13 residues. V was trimmed by 3 bases and J by 3 bases, leaving 9 bases between them.

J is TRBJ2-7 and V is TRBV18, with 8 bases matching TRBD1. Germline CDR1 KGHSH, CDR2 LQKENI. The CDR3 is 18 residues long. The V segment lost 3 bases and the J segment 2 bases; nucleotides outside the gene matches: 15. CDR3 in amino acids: CASSPLRTGKGVAYEQYF. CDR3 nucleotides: TGTGCCAGCTCACCTCTCCGGACAGGGAAAGGGGTTGCCTACGAGCAGTACTTC.

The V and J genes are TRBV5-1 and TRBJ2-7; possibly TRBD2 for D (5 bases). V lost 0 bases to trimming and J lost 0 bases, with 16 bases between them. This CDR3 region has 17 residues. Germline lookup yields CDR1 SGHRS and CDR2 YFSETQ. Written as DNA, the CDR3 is TGCGCCAGCAGCTTGGATAATTCGGGGAGTACCTCCTACGAGCAGTACTTC. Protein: CASSLDNSGSTSYEQYF.

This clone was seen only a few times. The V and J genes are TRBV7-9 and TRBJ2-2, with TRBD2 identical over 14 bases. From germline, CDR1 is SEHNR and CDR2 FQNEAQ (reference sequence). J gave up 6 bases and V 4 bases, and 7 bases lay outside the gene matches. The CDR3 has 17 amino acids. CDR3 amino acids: CASSSGGLAGAAGELFF. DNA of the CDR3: TGTGCCAGCAGCTCTGGGGGACTAGCGGGAGCGGCCGGGGAGCTGTTTTTT.

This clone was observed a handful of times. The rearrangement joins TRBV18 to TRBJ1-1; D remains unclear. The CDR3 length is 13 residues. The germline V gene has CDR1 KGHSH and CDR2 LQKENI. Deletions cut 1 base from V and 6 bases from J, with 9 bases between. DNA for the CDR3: TGTGCCAGCTCACCACGGGAGCCCCCTGAAGCTTTCTTT. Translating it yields CASSPREPPEAFF.

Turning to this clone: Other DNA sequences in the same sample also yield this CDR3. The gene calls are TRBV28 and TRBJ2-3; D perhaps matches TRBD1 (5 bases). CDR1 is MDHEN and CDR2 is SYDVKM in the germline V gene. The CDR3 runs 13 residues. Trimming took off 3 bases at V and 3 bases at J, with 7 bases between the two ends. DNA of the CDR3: TGTGCCAGCAGTTTGGGGCAGACAGATACGCAGTATTTT. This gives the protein CASSLGQTDTQYF. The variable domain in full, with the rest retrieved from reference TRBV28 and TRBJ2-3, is DVKVTQSSRYLVKRTGEKVFLECVQDMDHENMFWYRQDPGLGLRLIYFSYDVKMKEKGDIPEGYSVSREKKERFSLILESASTNQTSMYLCASSLGQTDTQYFGPGTRLTVL.

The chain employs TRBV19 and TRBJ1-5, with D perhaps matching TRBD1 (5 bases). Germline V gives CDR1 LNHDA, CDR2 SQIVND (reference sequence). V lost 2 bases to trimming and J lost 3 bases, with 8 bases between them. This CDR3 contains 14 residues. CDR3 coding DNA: TGTGCCAGTAGTATACAGGGAGACAATCAGCCCCAGCATTTT. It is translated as CASSIQGDNQPQHF.

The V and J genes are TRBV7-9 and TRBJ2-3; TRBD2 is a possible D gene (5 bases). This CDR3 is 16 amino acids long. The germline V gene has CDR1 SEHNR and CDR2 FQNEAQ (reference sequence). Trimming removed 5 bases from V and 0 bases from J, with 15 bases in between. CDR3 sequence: CASSPLGGSSTDTQYF. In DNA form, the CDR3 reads TGTGCCAGCAGCCCACTGGGCGGGTCAAGCACAGATACGCAGTATTTT. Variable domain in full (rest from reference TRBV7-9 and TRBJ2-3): DTGVSQNPRHKITKRGQNVTFRCDPISEHNRLYWYRQTLGQGPEFLTYFQNEAQLEKSRLLSDRFSAERPKGSFSTLEIQRTEQGDSAMYLCASSPLGGSSTDTQYFGPGTRLTVL.

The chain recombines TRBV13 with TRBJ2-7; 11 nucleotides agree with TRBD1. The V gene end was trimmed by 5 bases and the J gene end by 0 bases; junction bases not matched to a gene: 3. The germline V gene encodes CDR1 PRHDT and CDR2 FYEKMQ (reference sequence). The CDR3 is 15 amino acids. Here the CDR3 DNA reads TGTGCCAGCAGCCCCGGGACAGGGGGCTCCTACGAGCAGTACTTC. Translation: CASSPGTGGSYEQYF.

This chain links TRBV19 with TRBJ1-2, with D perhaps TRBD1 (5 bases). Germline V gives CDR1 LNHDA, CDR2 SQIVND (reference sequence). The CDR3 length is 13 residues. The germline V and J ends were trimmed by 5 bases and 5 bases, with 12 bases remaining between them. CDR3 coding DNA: TGTGCCAGTAGTCTCATTGGGGCGTATGGCTACACCTTC. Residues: CASSLIGAYGYTF.

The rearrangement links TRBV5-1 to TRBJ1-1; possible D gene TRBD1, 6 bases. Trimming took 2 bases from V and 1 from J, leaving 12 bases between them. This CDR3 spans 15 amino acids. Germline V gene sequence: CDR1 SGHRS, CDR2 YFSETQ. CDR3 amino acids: CASSFSGDPNTEAFF. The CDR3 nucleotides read TGCGCCAGCAGCTTTTCAGGGGACCCGAACACTGAAGCTTTCTTT.